This TCR beta chain was sequenced for a study of blood T cell repertoires in COVID-19. Whole-study context: PBMCs, B-cell-depleted T cells, or T cells provided the cDNA or gDNA that made up the material.

V dropped 0 bases and J dropped 0; count of bases not matched to a gene: 5. The germline CDR1 and CDR2 sequences are SGHRS and YFSETQ. The CDR3 has 16 residues. The data were produced by immunoSEQ multiplex PCR, yet TCRdb's version contains in-frame clones alone and is incomplete. The table lists under 70,000 clones, around 67% of them singletons. This sequence joins TRBV5-1 and TRBJ2-7, with 8 bases identical to TRBD2. The sample comprised peripheral blood. The TCR comes from a woman aged 65 to 85 with acute or convalescent COVID-19. In DNA, the CDR3 is TGCGCCAGCAGCTTGGGGCCGGGGGGGAGCTCCTACGAGCAGTACTTC. Encoded protein: CASSLGPGGSSYEQYF.